Listed here are 21 T cell receptor beta chains from one sample, sequenced in a study of molecular identifiers for immune sequencing clone quantification. MiXCR, applied by TCRdb to the PCR reads, yields one record per CDR3 protein. The sample has about 640,000 distinct CDR3 sequences, 20% seen once. Sequencing was done on a sample of naive CD8+ T cells from blood, with Jurkat cell RNA spiked in. Subset indicated: FACS-sorted CD8+CD4-CCR7+CD45RA+ naive T cells. The receptors stem from a human donor in good health. Some libraries in this study had Jurkat cell RNA spiked in.

The chain has TRBV5-6 and TRBJ2-7, with a possible D match to TRBD1 (5 bases). The ends were cut back, 3 bases at V and 3 bases at J, with 10 bases in the middle. Germline V gene data show CDR1 as SGHDT and CDR2 as YYEEEE. The CDR3 runs 13 residues. CDR3 DNA sequence: TGTGCCAGCAGCTGGGGCAGAGTCTACGAGCAGTACTTC. This codes for CASSWGRVYEQYF.

The sample holds many counts of this clonotype. This chain uses TRBV7-6 with TRBJ2-3; D call uncertain. CDR1 and CDR2 from the germline V gene are SGHVS and FNYEAQ. This CDR3 contains 15 residues. V was pared by 4 bases and J by 3 bases, with 14 bases between. CDR3 DNA: TGTGCCAGCAGCTGGGGTGCTGCTCTAACAGATACGCAGTATTTT. This translates into CASSWGAALTDTQYF.

The table lists this clonotype with many counts. The rearrangement joins TRBV6-2 or TRBV6-3 to TRBJ2-3; 11 nucleotides line up with TRBD1. With V trimmed by 2 bases and J by 0 bases, 7 bases remained unmatched. Germline loops: CDR1 MNHEY, CDR2 SVGEGT. This CDR3 spans 18 amino acids. CDR3 coding DNA: TGTGCCAGCAGTTACCTGGAAGGACAGGGGGCTAGCACAGATACGCAGTATTTT. Protein product: CASSYLEGQGASTDTQYF.

Notes on this clonotype: A much larger clonotype is one base distant, so this may be a read error. V is TRBV19 and J is TRBJ2-2; 9 bases match TRBD2. V lost 10 bases and J lost 1; bases outside the gene matches: 4. Germline V CDR1 and CDR2: LNHDA, SQIVND (reference sequence). CDR3 length: 14 residues. The DNA for the CDR3 is TGTGCCACCCATAGCGGGAGGAACACCGGGGAGCTGTTTTTT. This translates into CATHSGRNTGELFF.

This clonotype was picked up many times. The chain employs TRBV5-6 and TRBJ2-7; D uncertain. Deletions cut 0 bases from V and 0 bases from J, with 10 bases between. CDR1 SGHDT and CDR2 YYEEEE come from the germline V gene. CDR3 size: 15 residues. The CDR3 loop is CASSLGLPDSYEQYF. As DNA, the CDR3 is TGTGCCAGCAGCTTGGGACTTCCCGACTCCTACGAGCAGTACTTC.

This clonotype was seen repeatedly, ten times or more. V is TRBV28 and J is TRBJ2-7; perhaps D is TRBD1 or TRBD2 (5 bases each). Germline CDR1 is MDHEN and CDR2 is SYDVKM. V gave up 3 bases and J gave up 5 bases, with 8 bases separating them. The CDR3 is 12 residues long. CDR3 region: CASSFRGDEQYF. The CDR3 DNA reads as TGTGCCAGCAGTTTTCGGGGCGACGAGCAGTACTTC.

This chain uses TRBV29-1 with TRBJ2-7; D is perhaps TRBD1 (6 bases). The CDR3 loop spans 13 amino acids. Germline V CDR1 and CDR2: SQVTM, ANQGSEA. V was trimmed by 4 bases and J by 4 bases, leaving 14 bases between them. This CDR3 reads CSVGGNREYEQYF. The CDR3 coding sequence is TGCAGCGTTGGTGGCAACAGGGAGTACGAGCAGTACTTC.

This clonotype was recorded a few times. The V call is TRBV27, the J call TRBJ2-1; possibly TRBD1 or TRBD2 for D (5 bases each). The germline gives CDR1 MNHEY, CDR2 SMNVEV (reference sequence). V was clipped by 7 bases and J by 4 bases, with 14 bases between them. The length of the CDR3 is 14 residues. The CDR3 DNA is TGTGCCAGCATGGGGGAAGCAGGATACAATGAGCAGTTCTTC. Protein sequence: CASMGEAGYNEQFF.

This chain connects TRBV6-5 to TRBJ1-1, with 9 bases fitting TRBD1. The CDR3 covers 16 residues. Trimming at V came to 3 bases and at J to 5 bases, leaving 10 bases not matched to a gene. Germline V gene sequence: CDR1 MNHEY, CDR2 SVGAGI. The CDR3 is CASSYNTGGAGTEAFF. CDR3 bases: TGTGCCAGCAGTTATAATACAGGGGGCGCCGGGACTGAAGCTTTCTTT.

The CDR3 here is CASSYGKFYEQYF. The CDR3 DNA sequence: TGTGCCAGCAGTTACGGCAAATTCTACGAGCAGTACTTC. The V call is TRBV6-2 or TRBV6-3, the J call TRBJ2-7; no firm D call. Trimming took 2 bases from V and 3 from J, leaving 8 bases between them. The CDR3 is 13 amino acids. Germline values: CDR1 MNHEY, CDR2 SVGEGT.

This clonotype was detected a few times. The chain has TRBV11-2 and TRBJ2-7, with 14 bases that match TRBD2. CDR3 length equals 19 residues. V lost 4 bases, J lost 2 bases, and 13 bases stayed unmatched. From germline, CDR1 is SGHAT and CDR2 FQNNGV. For the CDR3, the DNA is TGTGCCAGCAGCTCACCATGGGGACTAGCGGGAGTGGGACCCTACGAGCAGTACTTC. This gives the protein CASSSPWGLAGVGPYEQYF.

Regarding this clonotype: This could be a read error, since a much larger clone is one nucleotide away. The V and J genes are TRBV5-1 and TRBJ2-3, with a possible D match to TRBD1 (5 bases). V dropped 2 bases and J dropped 2 bases, with 12 bases sitting between them. The CDR3 spans 15 residues. Germline CDR1 reads SGHRS; CDR2 reads YFSETQ. The CDR3 nucleotides read TGCGCCAGCAGCTTTACAGGTTTCCTCACAGATACGCAGTATTTT. Its protein product is CASSFTGFLTDTQYF. The entire variable domain, with the rest obtained from reference TRBV5-1 and TRBJ2-3, is as follows: KAGVTQTPRYLIKTRGQQVTLSCSPISGHRSVSWYQQTPGQGLQFLFEYFSETQRNKGNFPGRFSGRQFSNSRSEMNVSTLELGDSALYLCASSFTGFLTDTQYFGPGTRLTVL.

Concerning this clonotype itself: The conserved phenylalanine or tryptophan is not found at the CDR3 terminus, so this likely reflects a read error. The rearrangement joins TRBV19 to TRBJ1-4; unclear D gene. CDR1 and CDR2 from the germline V gene are LNHDA and SQIVND (reference sequence). The CDR3 is 15 amino acids. V shed 2 bases and J shed 5 bases, with 12 bases lying between them. CDR3 nucleotide sequence: TGTGCCAGTAGTATAATGGCAGATTCAAATGAAAAACTGTTTTCT. It is translated as CASSIMADSNEKLFS.

This clonotype occurred many times. The genes are TRBV20-1 and TRBJ2-1; 9 nucleotides align to TRBD2. The CDR3 loop spans 15 amino acids. The V gene end was trimmed by 0 bases and the J gene end by 8 bases; junction bases not matched to a gene: 8. Germline CDR1 reads DFQATT; CDR2 reads SNEGSKA (reference sequence). CDR3: CSARELGLAFYEQFF. In nucleotides, the CDR3 is TGCAGTGCTAGAGAGTTGGGACTAGCCTTCTATGAGCAGTTCTTC.

This clonotype was found many times. This chain joins TRBV5-1 and TRBJ2-7; TRBD1 matches at 7 bases. The CDR3 spans 15 residues. The junction had 11 bases not matched to a gene; V was cut back by 3 bases and J by 5 bases. CDR1 is SGHRS, CDR2 YFSETQ, per germline. The CDR3: CASSSFRDSFDEQYF. The CDR3 DNA reads TGCGCCAGCAGCTCGTTCCGGGACAGCTTTGACGAGCAGTACTTC.

The V and J genes are TRBV19 and TRBJ2-1, with D hard to call. This CDR3 has 16 residues. Germline CDR1 and CDR2: LNHDA and SQIVND (reference sequence). V lost 1 base, J lost 3 bases, and 13 bases lay in between. This CDR3 reads CASSIGNSLFYNEQFF. In DNA, the CDR3 is TGTGCCAGTAGTATAGGTAACAGCCTTTTCTACAATGAGCAGTTCTTC.

The chain links TRBV7-9 to TRBJ2-7; 7 bases map to TRBD2. The CDR3 spans 15 residues. The trim removed 5 bases at V and 0 bases at J, leaving 7 bases unmatched. Germline CDR1 SEHNR, CDR2 FQNEAQ (reference sequence). The CDR3, as DNA: TGTGCCAGCAGCCGGGAGGCATATCCCTCCTACGAGCAGTACTTC. This translates into CASSREAYPSYEQYF.

This CDR3 is CAISESRETGDLADTQYF. The CDR3 nucleotides read TGTGCCATCAGTGAGTCGAGGGAGACAGGGGATCTCGCAGATACGCAGTATTTT. The gene calls are TRBV10-3 and TRBJ2-3; the match to TRBD1 covers 8 bases. The CDR3 sequence is 18 residues long. The V and J ends lost 0 bases and 4 bases, in that order; junction bases with no gene match: 12. Germline-derived CDR1 and CDR2 are ENHRY and SYGVKD.

This clonotype is a singleton in its sample. This sequence may be a read error, since a much larger clone differs from it by one base. The chain combines TRBV6-2 or TRBV6-3 with TRBJ2-7, with 10 bases identical to TRBD1. The CDR3 has 16 amino acids. V lost 2 bases, J lost 6 bases, and 10 bases stayed unmatched. Germline V CDR1 and CDR2: MNHEY, SVGEGT. CDR3 bases: TGTGCCAGCAGTTACCATACCGGGACAGGGGCCACCGAGCAGTACTTC. This encodes CASSYHTGTGATEQYF.

With respect to this clonotype: At one end the junction does not follow the germline gene, possibly because of a read error. The V call is TRBV20-1, the J call TRBJ1-2; tentatively, D is TRBD1 (6 bases). Germline V gene data show CDR1 as DFQATT and CDR2 as SNEGSKA (reference sequence). The CDR3 loop spans 14 amino acids. CDR3 bases: TGCAGTGCTAGAAATACAGGGCGGGACTATGGCCACACCTTC. Protein product: CSARNTGRDYGHTF.

The chain couples TRBV9 to TRBJ1-3, with 9 bases fitting TRBD1. V lost 3 bases and J lost 4; bases outside the gene matches: 8. CDR1 and CDR2 (germline): SGDLS, YYNGEE. This CDR3 is 16 amino acids long. Here the CDR3 reads CASSAARDRAGNTIYF. DNA for the CDR3: TGTGCCAGCAGCGCCGCTCGGGACAGGGCGGGAAACACCATATATTTT.